These 18 T cell receptor beta chains were all obtained from the same sample, sequenced in a study of T cell repertoires in cytomegalovirus infection (dated by TCRdb to about 2019). Data came from an Illumina HiSeq 1500. TCRdb trimmed the raw reads at Q25, called clones with MiXCR and kept productive beta chains. Entries that share a CDR3 protein sequence are merged under the most common genes and DNA. This sample lists hundreds of thousands of distinct CDR3 sequences; about a sixth were detected once. More than 10% of the sample is taken by the ten largest. The material sequenced was PBMCs. Receptor source: a human donor in good health (CMV status not recorded). Some clones in this sample may be carry-over from other donors' samples.

This clonotype was picked up many times. V is TRBV7-2 and J is TRBJ2-7; 9 positions agree with TRBD2. The CDR3 is made up of 16 amino acids. Losses at the gene ends were 1 base for V and 7 bases for J; bases not matched to a gene: 11. The germline CDR1 and CDR2 sequences are SGHTA and FQGNSA. This CDR3 reads CASSLVLAGPRGEQYF. The DNA of the CDR3 is TGTGCCAGCAGCTTAGTGCTAGCGGGGCCAAGGGGGGAGCAGTACTTC.

The chain couples TRBV6-6 to TRBJ2-7, with TRBD2 matching 8 bases. Germline V gene sequence: CDR1 MNHNY, CDR2 SVGAGI (reference sequence). This CDR3 region has 15 residues. Trimming at V came to 1 base and at J to 0 bases, leaving 2 bases not matched to a gene. The CDR3: CASSYLAGSSYEQYF. As DNA, the CDR3 is TGTGCCAGCAGTTACTTAGCGGGAAGCTCCTACGAGCAGTACTTC.

V and J are TRBV7-2 and TRBJ1-1; weak D call: TRBD1 (6 bases). In germline, CDR1 is SGHTA, CDR2 FQGNSA. The CDR3 is 16 residues long. Trimming pared 2 bases from V and 0 bases from J, leaving 13 bases between. The CDR3 reads CASSLSGHSMNTEAFF. DNA of the CDR3: TGTGCCAGCAGCTTATCGGGACACAGCATGAACACTGAAGCTTTCTTT. The whole variable domain, filled in from reference TRBV7-2 and TRBJ1-1, reads GAGVSQSPSNKVTEKGKDVELRCDPISGHTALYWYRQSLGQGLEFLIYFQGNSAPDKSGLPSDRFSAERTGGSVSTLTIQRTQQEDSAVYLCASSLSGHSMNTEAFFGQGTRLTVV.

This clonotype was detected ten times or more. The chain links TRBV7-9 to TRBJ1-2, with D maybe TRBD1 (6 bases). V dropped 5 bases and J dropped 7 bases, with 20 bases sitting between them. Germline loops: CDR1 SEHNR, CDR2 FQNEAQ (reference sequence). The CDR3 has 15 residues. CDR3 bases: TGTGCCAGCAGCGGCACAGGGACTCTCTATGGTGGCTACACCTTC. It encodes CASSGTGTLYGGYTF.

This clonotype was observed many times. The chain carries TRBV7-2 and TRBJ1-5; D perhaps matches TRBD1 (5 bases). The germline V gene has CDR1 SGHTA and CDR2 FQGNSA. The CDR3 runs to 15 residues. The V gene lost 6 bases and the J gene lost 7 bases, with 19 bases spanning the gap. In nucleotides, the CDR3 is TGTGCCAGCAGTTTTAGCTGGGGGTTCGACCAGCCCCAGCATTTT. It yields the protein CASSFSWGFDQPQHF.

The chain employs TRBV9 and TRBJ2-1; 9 positions agree with TRBD2. CDR3 size: 15 residues. After removal of 2 bases from V and 6 bases from J, the junction contained 6 bases not matched to a gene. Germline V gene data show CDR1 as SGDLS and CDR2 as YYNGEE. The CDR3 sequence is CASSVGGGAANEQFF. CDR3 DNA: TGTGCCAGCAGCGTTGGCGGGGGGGCCGCCAATGAGCAGTTCTTC.

This clonotype was seen a single time. This rearrangement joins TRBV29-1 to TRBJ1-2; 8 bases match TRBD1. The trim removed 7 bases at V and 2 bases at J, leaving 9 bases unmatched. Germline V gene sequence: CDR1 SQVTM, CDR2 ANQGSEA. The CDR3 totals 14 residues. Here the CDR3 DNA reads TGCAGCGCCGAATCTCAGGGGGCAAACTATGGCTACACCTTC. Translated: CSAESQGANYGYTF.

This clonotype appeared many times. This chain connects TRBV5-8 to TRBJ2-3, with 9 bases lining up with TRBD2. Germline CDR1 is SGHTS and CDR2 is YDEGEE. V shed 5 bases and J 2 bases; nucleotides not matched to a gene: 12. The CDR3 length is 17 residues. In DNA, the CDR3 is TGTGCCAGCAGTTTTACTGGAACTAGCGGGCCCACAGATACGCAGTATTTT. Amino acids: CASSFTGTSGPTDTQYF.

The V gene is TRBV6-2 or TRBV6-3, the J gene TRBJ2-4; 9 bases agree with TRBD1. With 5 bases clipped from V and 3 bases from J, the junction kept 11 bases outside the gene matches. This CDR3 has 17 residues. Per germline, CDR1 MNHEY and CDR2 SVGEGT. CDR3 sequence: CASSQNFRDRDKNIQYF. CDR3 sequence (DNA): TGTGCCAGCAGTCAAAACTTCCGGGACAGGGACAAAAACATTCAGTACTTC.

In this sample, this clonotype turned up many times. V and J are TRBV7-2 and TRBJ1-2, with a possible D match to TRBD1 (5 bases). Germline V gene sequence: CDR1 SGHTA, CDR2 FQGNSA. Trimming cost V 6 bases and J 0 bases, with 17 bases left between them. The CDR3 is 16 residues long. The CDR3 DNA reads as TGTGCCAGCAGTTCTCCTAACAGGCGGTCTAACTATGGCTACACCTTC. Protein: CASSSPNRRSNYGYTF.

J is TRBJ1-1 and V is TRBV12-3 or TRBV12-4, with TRBD1 matching over 9 bases. With V trimmed by 9 bases and J by 6 bases, 5 bases remained unmatched. CDR3 length equals 12 residues. CDR3 residues: CASRRQGAEAFF. The CDR3 bases are TGTGCCAGTAGGCGACAGGGGGCTGAAGCTTTCTTT.

This clonotype showed up just a few times. The chain recombines TRBV15 with TRBJ2-3; D may be TRBD2 (6 bases). CDR1 and CDR2 from the germline V gene are LNHNV and YYDKDF (reference sequence). The CDR3 sequence is 16 residues long. The germline V and J ends were trimmed by 1 base and 6 bases, with 17 bases remaining between them. Here the CDR3 reads CATSRAGLLLVDTQYF. The DNA of the CDR3 is TGTGCCACCAGCAGAGCGGGACTCCTGTTAGTCGATACGCAGTATTTT.

Only a few counts were recorded for this clonotype. CDR3 amino acids: CASSQVSEQPQHF. In DNA form, the CDR3 reads TGCGCCAGCAGCCAAGTCTCGGAGCAGCCCCAGCATTTT. The chain has TRBV4-1 and TRBJ1-5; unclear D gene. V was trimmed by 1 base and J by 7 bases, leaving 8 bases between them. Per the germline V gene, CDR1 is MGHRA and CDR2 is YSYEKL. CDR3 length: 13 residues.

This clonotype was found a few times. The chain is built from TRBV4-3 and TRBJ1-6; D not resolved. In germline, CDR1 is LGHNA, CDR2 YSLEER. The CDR3 is made up of 16 amino acids. Trimming removed 0 bases from V and 0 bases from J, with 6 bases in between. The CDR3 region has the DNA TGCGCCAGCAGCCAAGAGTTAAGCTCCTATAATTCACCCCTCCACTTT. Translated, it gives CASSQELSSYNSPLHF.

This clonotype appeared many times. This chain joins TRBV7-9 and TRBJ2-5; the D is unclear. Looked up from germline, CDR1 is SEHNR and CDR2 is FQNEAQ (reference sequence). The V gene lost 8 bases and the J gene lost 4 bases, with 5 bases spanning the gap. This CDR3 region has 10 residues. CDR3 DNA sequence: TGTGCCAGCGAGAGAGAGACCCAGTACTTC. It encodes CASERETQYF.

This clonotype was counted at least ten times. This sequence joins TRBV7-2 and TRBJ1-2; D gene unclear. Trimming cost V 2 bases and J 3 bases, with 7 bases left between them. The germline CDR1 and CDR2 sequences are SGHTA and FQGNSA. The CDR3 extends over 13 amino acids. The CDR3 protein is CASSLLTDYGYTF. The DNA of the CDR3 is TGTGCCAGCAGCTTACTCACAGACTATGGCTACACCTTC.

This clonotype has more than one count but fewer than ten. The V call is TRBV5-4, the J call TRBJ2-2; D possibly matches TRBD1 or TRBD2 (5 bases each). Germline V lookup: CDR1 SGHNT, CDR2 YYREEE (reference sequence). The V and J ends lost 6 bases and 4 bases respectively, with 13 bases between them. This CDR3 comprises 14 residues. In DNA, the CDR3 is TGTGCCAGCACCCGGGACGGAACCACCGGGGAGCTGTTTTTT. Amino acid sequence: CASTRDGTTGELFF.

The table lists this clonotype with many counts. The rearrangement links TRBV19 to TRBJ2-3; TRBD1 matches 7 bases. The germline CDR1 and CDR2 sequences are LNHDA and SQIVND (reference sequence). This CDR3 comprises 15 residues. V dropped 8 bases and J dropped 6; count of bases not matched to a gene: 14. The CDR3 region has the DNA TGTGCCAGTGCCCTATCGATTACAGGGGCCGATACGCAGTATTTT. It specifies CASALSITGADTQYF.